Described below is a single T cell receptor beta chain sequence and its context. What it binds is unknown. One end of the junction fails to match germline, which may point to a read error. These data come from a study of molecular identifiers for immune sequencing clone quantification. Overall study findings and caveats: More than 99% of effector molecules, versus under 1% of naive-cell molecules, belonged to clones above 20 RNA copies.

With RNA at 10%, 30% or 50%, naive CD8 libraries came from about 20,000 to 1,000,000 sorted cells. The CDR3 loop spans 13 amino acids. The V gene's germline CDR1 is MDHEN and CDR2 SYDVKM. TCRdb independently ran MiXCR on the PCR reads; one entry per CDR3 protein. The sample contains around 460,000 distinct CDR3 sequences, 25% of which appear only once. The specimen sequenced was naive CD8+ T cells from blood, with Jurkat cell RNA spiked in. Subset given: FACS-sorted CD8+CD4-CCR7+CD45RA+ naive T cells. This rearrangement joins TRBV28 to TRBJ2-2; a weak D match, TRBD2 (5 bases). The sequence was collected from a human donor in good health. Some libraries in this study had Jurkat cell RNA spiked in. For the CDR3, the DNA is TGTGCCAGCAGTTTAACGTACACCGGGGAGCCGTTTTTT. It specifies CASSLTYTGEPFF. The full variable domain, rest sourced from reference TRBV28 and TRBJ2-2, is DVKVTQSSRYLVKRTGEKVFLECVQDMDHENMFWYRQDPGLGLRLIYFSYDVKMKEKGDIPEGYSVSREKKERFSLILESASTNQTSMYLCASSLTYTGEPFFGEGSRLTVL.